This T cell receptor (beta chain) was sequenced in a study of beta chain features in type 1 diabetes. Worth noting for this clone: The antigen is unknown.

Since all of the isolated RNA was reverse transcribed, expressed TCRB transcripts were what got sequenced. Regulatory, naive and central memory T cell samples averaged roughly 3.5 million reads. Clones were read by immunoSEQ multiplex PCR, and TCRdb kept only the in-frame ones, dropping some. The repertoire holds under 900,000 clones, with roughly a sixth as singletons. All of the sorted populations showed purity greater than 95%. The germline V gene has CDR1 MNHEY and CDR2 SVGAGI. The CDR3 runs 14 residues. The germline V and J ends were trimmed by 3 bases and 4 bases, with 12 bases remaining between them. Study observations and caveats: TCRB CDR3s were moderately but significantly shorter in Type 1 diabetes patients in all four CD4+ subsets. Compared with healthy donors, patients appeared to share more similar naive, central memory and regulatory TCRB repertoires.

The sample consisted of naive CD4+ T cells from blood. V and J are TRBV6-5 and TRBJ1-1; unclear D gene. The TCR comes from a woman aged 18-30 years in good health. The CDR3 loop is CASSYDGWGTEAFF. The CDR3 DNA reads TGTGCCAGCAGTTATGACGGCTGGGGCACTGAAGCTTTCTTT.